This is a list of T cell receptor gamma chains from one sample in a study of Vδ1+ human thymocytes. TCRdb reanalyzed the multiplex PCR reads using CATT. The repertoire includes more than 35,000 gamma-chain clones, 20% to 25% of them detected once, and around 1.9% sits in the top ten. Specimen: Vdelta1+ gamma-delta thymocytes from the thymus. All receptors derive from a girl less than two years old who had congenital heart surgery. The conserved cysteine and the conserved F or W are not part of the CDR3 here.

v_call | cdr3_aa
TRGV4 | ATWGNNEHYKQL
TRGV8 | ATWARRSNYYKKL
TRGV9 | ALWEVHENYYKKL
TRGV9 | ALWEGLNYYKKL
TRGV2 | ATWDGRLHYYKKL
TRGV3 | ATWGCKKL
TRGV8 | ATWGDFTTSWFKI
TRGV2 | ATWDGRGKKL
TRGV2 | ATWDHTTGWFKI
TRGV3 | ATWDRPRRYKKL
TRGV4 | ATWDGLTTTGWFKI
TRGV3 | ATWDIFRKL
TRGV3 | ATWDSYSSDWIKT
TRGV2 | ATWDGARQKL